The 17 T cell receptor beta chains presented below share a single source sample, sequenced in a study of cytomegalovirus exposure and HLA in healthy donors (dated by TCRdb to 2015 to 2018). The receptor library was made with the immunoSEQ multiplex PCR assay. The multiplex PCR relied on a mix of 60 forward primers for TCR Vbeta segments and 13 reverse primers for TCR Jbeta segments. Sourced from immuneACCESS, this table was stored by TCRdb with only in-frame sequences that have V and J called. A share of the clones is absent; for the studies checked, an unresolved V gene accounts for under half, and the remainder has no known explanation. The sample contains about 120,000 clones, around four fifths of them found a single time. The ten largest clonotypes hold about 1.8% of the sample. Material: PBMCs. The receptors originated from a man aged 35-49 years in good health and CMV-seronegative.

This clone was seen a single time. CDR3 coding DNA: TGTGCCAGCGCCCCAATCCTAGGACTGTCCAACAATGAGCAGTTCTTC. Protein sequence: CASAPILGLSNNEQFF. The chain combines TRBV27 with TRBJ2-1; possible D gene TRBD2, 5 bases. The CDR3 length is 16 residues. V was shortened by 8 bases and J by 5 bases, with 22 bases between the two germline ends. Germline CDR1 reads MNHEY; CDR2 reads SMNVEV (reference sequence).

The V call is TRBV4-1, the J call TRBJ2-7; 7 bases align to TRBD1. Looked up from germline, CDR1 is MGHRA and CDR2 is YSYEKL. CDR3 length: 15 residues. V lost 0 bases to trimming and J lost 1 base; unmatched junction nucleotides: 3. This chain's CDR3 is CASSQETGSSYEQYF. In nucleotides, the CDR3 is TGCGCCAGCAGCCAAGAGACAGGGTCTTCCTACGAGCAGTACTTC.

J is TRBJ2-3 and V is TRBV13; TRBD1 matches at 8 bases. The CDR3 runs to 16 residues. The trim removed 1 base at V and 6 bases at J, leaving 9 bases unmatched. Germline loops: CDR1 PRHDT, CDR2 FYEKMQ (reference sequence). In DNA, the CDR3 is TGTGCCAGCAGCTTAGTGGCGGACAGGGTTGGTGATACGCAGTATTTT. Protein sequence: CASSLVADRVGDTQYF.

This chain connects TRBV19 to TRBJ2-3; D remains ambiguous. The V gene lost 6 bases and the J gene lost 0 bases, with 7 bases spanning the gap. The CDR3 sequence is 13 residues long. Germline lookup yields CDR1 LNHDA and CDR2 SQIVND (reference sequence). The CDR3 spells CASSGGSTDTQYF. DNA for the CDR3: TGTGCCAGTAGCGGTGGTAGCACAGATACGCAGTATTTT. The variable domain in full, completed from reference TRBV19 and TRBJ2-3, reads DGGITQSPKYLFRKEGQNVTLSCEQNLNHDAMYWYRQDPGQGLRLIYYSQIVNDFQKGDIAEGYSVSREKKESFPLTVTSAQKNPTAFYLCASSGGSTDTQYFGPGTRLTVL.

This CDR3 reads CASSLVGQGGEAFF. The CDR3 coding sequence is TGTGCCAGCAGCTTAGTAGGTCAGGGGGGTGAAGCTTTCTTT. This chain uses TRBV7-8 with TRBJ1-1; TRBD1 agrees at 7 bases. CDR1 is SGHVS and CDR2 is FQNEAQ in the germline V gene. The CDR3 sequence is 14 residues long. Germline trimming cut 1 base from V and 7 bases from J; bases unmatched to any gene: 6.

This chain uses TRBV5-4 with TRBJ2-5; possibly TRBD2 for D (6 bases). CDR3 length: 16 residues. V lost 2 bases to trimming and J lost 5 bases, with 19 bases between them. CDR1 and CDR2 from the germline V gene are SGHNT and YYREEE (reference sequence). CDR3 in amino acids: CASSFSISGPRETQYF. The CDR3 DNA sequence: TGTGCCAGCAGCTTTTCGATTAGCGGCCCCCGGGAGACCCAGTACTTC.

The J gene is TRBJ2-7, the V gene TRBV7-2; 13 nucleotides agree with TRBD2. In germline, CDR1 is SGHTA, CDR2 FQGNSA. V lost 4 bases and J lost 4; bases outside the gene matches: 4. The CDR3 runs to 15 residues. The CDR3 here is CASSYTSGGEYEQYF. For the CDR3, the DNA is TGTGCCAGCAGCTACACTAGCGGGGGGGAGTACGAGCAGTACTTC.

V is TRBV27 and J is TRBJ1-2; the match to TRBD1 covers 8 bases. The ends lost 2 bases at V and 3 bases at J; junction bases unmatched: 2. Germline CDR1 is MNHEY and CDR2 is SMNVEV (reference sequence). The CDR3 is 14 amino acids. CDR3 in DNA: TGTGCCAGCAGTTTAGACAGGGGACACTATGGCTACACCTTC. Amino acid sequence: CASSLDRGHYGYTF.

This chain joins TRBV19 and TRBJ2-5; TRBD2 matches at 10 bases. V shed 1 base, J shed 2 bases, and the junction held 7 bases outside the gene matches. CDR3 size: 17 residues. CDR1 is LNHDA and CDR2 is SQIVND in the germline V gene (reference sequence). CDR3 sequence (DNA): TGTGCCAGTAGTATAGGGTCGACTAGCGGGCTTCAAGAGACCCAGTACTTC. Its protein is CASSIGSTSGLQETQYF.

Concerning this clone itself: An end of the junction does not agree with germline; a read error may underlie this. The chain uses TRBV7-7 and TRBJ2-1; perhaps TRBD1 as D (6 bases). This CDR3 has 15 residues. The germline V gene has CDR1 SSHAT and CDR2 FNYEAQ (reference sequence). The CDR3 reads CASSLNQGSYNEQFF. CDR3 nucleotides: TGTGCTAGCAGCTTAAACCAGGGGTCCTACAATGAGCAGTTCTTC.

CDR3 protein: CASSQDRGQGAGRSNEQFF. CDR3 bases: TGCGCCAGCAGCCAAGATAGGGGACAGGGGGCGGGTCGGTCGAATGAGCAGTTCTTC. V is TRBV4-1 and J is TRBJ2-1; the match to TRBD1 covers 12 bases. This CDR3 has 19 amino acids. Trimming took 0 bases from V and 7 from J; bases not matched to a gene: 13. Germline V gene lookup returns CDR1 MGHRA and CDR2 YSYEKL.

The chain employs TRBV28 and TRBJ2-7, with a weak D call TRBD2 (5 bases). V lost 4 bases, J lost 7 bases, and 14 bases lay in between. Per germline, CDR1 MDHEN and CDR2 SYDVKM. CDR3 length: 13 amino acids. The chain's CDR3 is CASSSTPGVEQYF. The CDR3 coding sequence is TGTGCCAGCAGTTCTACTCCCGGGGTGGAGCAGTACTTC. The full variable domain, with the rest looked up from reference TRBV28 and TRBJ2-7, is DVKVTQSSRYLVKRTGEKVFLECVQDMDHENMFWYRQDPGLGLRLIYFSYDVKMKEKGDIPEGYSVSREKKERFSLILESASTNQTSMYLCASSSTPGVEQYFGPGTRLTVT.

The chain carries TRBV27 and TRBJ1-1; D is unclear. Trimming left V 8 bases short and J 1 base short, with 11 bases between. Germline V gene data show CDR1 as MNHEY and CDR2 as SMNVEV (reference sequence). CDR3 length equals 13 residues. CDR3: CASAARGNTEAFF. The CDR3 region has the DNA TGTGCCAGCGCTGCCCGGGGGAACACTGAAGCTTTCTTT.

This clone has more than one count but fewer than ten. This may come from a read error, since a much larger clone is one base off. The CDR3 bases are TGCGCCAGCAGCCAGTCCGCAGGGACTGGGGCCAACGTCCTGACTTTC. Its protein is CASSQSAGTGANVLTF. V is TRBV11-2 and J is TRBJ2-6, with D possibly being TRBD1 (5 bases). Germline CDR1 reads SGHAT; CDR2 reads FQNNGV. This CDR3 spans 16 amino acids.

The rearrangement joins TRBV18 to TRBJ2-3, with TRBD2 identical over 13 bases. The CDR3 runs 17 residues. Germline-derived CDR1 and CDR2 are KGHSH and LQKENI. V dropped 1 base and J dropped 7; count of bases not matched to a gene: 8. The CDR3: CASSPLGTSGVRNTQYF. The CDR3 nucleotides read TGTGCCAGCTCACCACTAGGGACTAGCGGGGTCCGGAATACGCAGTATTTT.

V and J are TRBV6-5 and TRBJ2-7, with 12 bases that match TRBD2. The ends lost 7 bases at V and 5 bases at J; junction bases unmatched: 9. Per germline, CDR1 MNHEY and CDR2 SVGAGI. The CDR3 sequence is 15 residues long. The CDR3 reads CASTPTSGSINEQYF. CDR3 nucleotides: TGTGCCAGCACTCCGACTAGCGGGAGTATTAACGAGCAGTACTTC.

V gene TRBV5-1 combines with J gene TRBJ1-4; D not resolved. This CDR3 has 13 residues. The V end lost 0 bases, the J end lost 6 bases, and 6 bases lay between the germline ends. CDR1 is SGHRS, CDR2 YFSETQ, per germline. The CDR3 sequence is CASSLDGDEKLFF. CDR3 in DNA: TGCGCCAGCAGCTTGGACGGAGATGAAAAACTGTTTTTT.